The sequence of this T cell receptor beta chain was determined in a study of identical twins. The study's findings and limits: Beta out-of-frame twin sharing showed a weaker excess.

The ends were cut back, 2 bases at V and 0 bases at J, with 13 bases in the middle. This CDR3 spans 16 amino acids. Germline CDR1 is MDHEN and CDR2 is SYDVKM. This clonotype was picked up a small number of times. Its antigen is unidentified. TCRdb re-called the 5' RACE reads with MiXCR, one entry per CDR3 protein. The repertoire has some 630,000 distinct CDR3 sequences, 7.1% of them found once; the top ten carry 1.6%. The sample was also reused in another study, on yellow fever vaccine responses in identical twins.

This chain links TRBV28 with TRBJ1-1; the D is unclear. The sequenced material came from PBMCs. The sequence derives from a woman between 18 and 29 years old in good health. The CDR3 nucleotides are TGTGCCAGCAGTTTAGGTCGGGAGAAAATGAACACTGAAGCTTTCTTT. It specifies CASSLGREKMNTEAFF.